These 13 T cell receptor beta chains came from one sample sequenced in a study of CD8 T cells in ankylosing spondylitis. In TCRdb, the 5' RACE reads were re-called with MiXCR into one record per CDR3 protein. The sample contains 150,000 to 200,000 distinct CDR3 sequences, roughly 11% of which appear only once. The sample taken for sequencing was blood, either unsorted or a sorted T cell fraction (not recorded which). The origin of the receptors is a male donor with ankylosing spondylitis or in good health (not recorded which).

This clonotype was counted many times. The V call is TRBV27, the J call TRBJ1-2; no clear D. Germline V gives CDR1 MNHEY, CDR2 SMNVEV (reference sequence). The CDR3 is 13 residues long. V was trimmed by 6 bases and J by 2 bases, leaving 10 bases between them. The CDR3 DNA reads as TGTGCCAGCAGCCTCGACATGAACTATGGCTACACCTTC. Translating it yields CASSLDMNYGYTF.

This clonotype was counted ten times or more. The V call is TRBV20-1, the J call TRBJ2-3; D is undetermined. The V and J ends lost 3 bases and 0 bases respectively, with 7 bases between them. Germline CDR1 DFQATT, CDR2 SNEGSKA (reference sequence). The CDR3 loop spans 13 amino acids. CDR3 residues: CSARGSSTDTQYF. The CDR3 DNA sequence: TGCAGTGCTAGGGGGTCTAGCACAGATACGCAGTATTTT.

The chain recombines TRBV6-1 with TRBJ2-7, with unresolved D. Trimming left V 3 bases short and J 9 bases short, with 15 bases between. Germline V gene lookup returns CDR1 MNHNS and CDR2 SASEGT. The CDR3 consists of 13 residues. CDR3 bases: TGTGCCAGCAGTGACCTAGGGCGCGAGTGGCAGTACTTC. Its protein product is CASSDLGREWQYF.

The chain employs TRBV6-1 and TRBJ2-7; D might be TRBD2 (5 bases). The CDR3 covers 13 residues. The V gene lost 8 bases and the J gene lost 3 bases, with 14 bases spanning the gap. Germline assignment: CDR1 MNHNS and CDR2 SASEGT. Here the CDR3 DNA reads TGTGCCAGCGCCTCCGGACTGTTCTACGAGCAGTACTTC. This translates into CASASGLFYEQYF.

This clonotype was observed many times. This chain links TRBV2 with TRBJ2-1; a weak D match, TRBD2 (7 bases). The CDR3 runs to 17 residues. CDR1 SNHLY and CDR2 FYNNEI come from the germline V gene. Trimming pared 1 base from V and 8 bases from J, leaving 21 bases between. The CDR3 DNA reads TGTGCCAGCAGTGAAGGGGCGGGGGCAGATCTTTTTGATGAGCAGTTCTTC. Protein sequence: CASSEGAGADLFDEQFF.

Ten or more counts support this clonotype. J is TRBJ1-4 and V is TRBV5-1; D is uncertain. The V end lost 1 base, the J end lost 3 bases, and 16 bases lay between the germline ends. In germline, CDR1 is SGHRS, CDR2 YFSETQ. The CDR3 covers 17 residues. The CDR3 protein is CASSLLPGIEANEKLFF. DNA for the CDR3: TGCGCCAGCAGCTTGTTACCGGGGATCGAGGCTAATGAAAAACTGTTTTTT.

The table lists this clonotype with many counts. The V gene is TRBV5-1, the J gene TRBJ1-1, with 9 bases matching TRBD1. The CDR3 runs 13 residues. V was pared by 3 bases and J by 5 bases, with 2 bases of the junction left unmatched. Germline lookup yields CDR1 SGHRS and CDR2 YFSETQ. The CDR3 protein is CASSWGQGTEAFF. The CDR3 DNA is TGCGCCAGCAGCTGGGGACAGGGAACTGAAGCTTTCTTT.

This clonotype was observed at least ten times. V is TRBV7-2 and J is TRBJ2-5; no definite D call. Germline CDR1 and CDR2: SGHTA and FQGNSA. This CDR3 is 15 amino acids long. V lost 1 base and J lost 2, with 11 bases in between. Here the CDR3 DNA reads TGTGCCAGCAGCTTAGATGTTAGCAGACAAGAGACCCAGTACTTC. Its protein is CASSLDVSRQETQYF. Variable domain in full (rest from reference TRBV7-2 and TRBJ2-5): GAGVSQSPSNKVTEKGKDVELRCDPISGHTALYWYRQSLGQGLEFLIYFQGNSAPDKSGLPSDRFSAERTGGSVSTLTIQRTQQEDSAVYLCASSLDVSRQETQYFGPGTRLLVL.

With respect to this clonotype: This sequence may be a read error, since a much larger clone differs from it by one base. The CDR3 DNA follows: TGTGCCAGCAGCCATGGGCCCTACAATGAGCAGTTCTTC. Translating gives CASSHGPYNEQFF. The rearrangement joins TRBV4-2 to TRBJ2-1; D unresolved. This CDR3 is built from 13 residues. Deletions cut 3 bases from V and 2 bases from J, with 5 bases between. Germline V gene lookup returns CDR1 LGHNA and CDR2 YNFKEQ.

Concerning this clonotype: A clone one base away is much larger, so this may be a read error. V gene TRBV12-3 or TRBV12-4 combines with J gene TRBJ2-4; 8 nucleotides align to TRBD2. Trimming cost V 5 bases and J 8 bases; bases outside gene matches: 8. The CDR3 is 14 residues long. The chain's CDR3 is CASSPAGAIDIQYF. CDR3 sequence (DNA): TGTGCCAGCAGTCCAGCGGGGGCCATTGACATTCAGTACTTC.

Only a few counts were recorded for this clonotype. The rearrangement joins TRBV25-1 to TRBJ1-2; 7 positions agree with TRBD1. The CDR3 consists of 13 residues. The V segment lost 6 bases and the J segment 8 bases; nucleotides outside the gene matches: 9. CDR1 MGHDK and CDR2 SYGVNS come from the germline V gene. CDR3 in DNA: TGTGCCAGCAGGCAGACAGGGACATCCGGCTACACCTTC. Its translation is CASRQTGTSGYTF.

This clonotype came up many times. The rearrangement links TRBV19 to TRBJ2-7; D not resolved. V lost 3 bases and J 0 bases, leaving 21 bases between the germline ends. This CDR3 spans 18 amino acids. Per germline, CDR1 LNHDA and CDR2 SQIVND (reference sequence). The CDR3 coding sequence is TGTGCCAGTAGTATTCGAGTGGCAGAATCTTACGGCTCCTACGAGCAGTACTTC. Translated, it gives CASSIRVAESYGSYEQYF.

This clonotype came up a few times. The chain joins TRBV7-9 to TRBJ1-2; D not certain. Per the germline V gene, CDR1 is SEHNR and CDR2 is FQNEAQ (reference sequence). The CDR3 contains 13 residues. V shed 2 bases and J shed 7 bases, with 11 bases lying between them. The CDR3 sequence: CASSLSGSRGYTF. The CDR3, as DNA: TGTGCCAGCAGCTTATCGGGTTCACGTGGCTACACCTTC. The full variable domain, with the rest looked up from reference TRBV7-9 and TRBJ1-2, is DTGVSQNPRHKITKRGQNVTFRCDPISEHNRLYWYRQTLGQGPEFLTYFQNEAQLEKSRLLSDRFSAERPKGSFSTLEIQRTEQGDSAMYLCASSLSGSRGYTFGSGTRLTVV.